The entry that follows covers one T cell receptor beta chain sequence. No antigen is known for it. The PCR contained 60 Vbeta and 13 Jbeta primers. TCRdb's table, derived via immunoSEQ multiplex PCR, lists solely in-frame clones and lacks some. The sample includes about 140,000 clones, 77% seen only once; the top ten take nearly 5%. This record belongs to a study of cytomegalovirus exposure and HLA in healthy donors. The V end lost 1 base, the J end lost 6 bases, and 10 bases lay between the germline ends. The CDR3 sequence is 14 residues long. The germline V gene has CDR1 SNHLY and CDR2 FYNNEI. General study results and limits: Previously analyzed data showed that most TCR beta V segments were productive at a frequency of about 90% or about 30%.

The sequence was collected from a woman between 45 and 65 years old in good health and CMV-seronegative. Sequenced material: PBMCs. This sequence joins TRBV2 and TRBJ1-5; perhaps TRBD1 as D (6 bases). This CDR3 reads CASSEGRGRQPQHF. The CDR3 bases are TGTGCCAGCAGTGAAGGCAGGGGACGTCAGCCCCAGCATTTT.